The 20 T cell receptor beta chains reported below all come from one sample, sequenced in a study of regulatory T cells in long-lasting Graves disease. As for time point: newly diagnosed GD, antithyroid drugs for less than 3 months. Isolated PBMC RNA provided the starting material for the TCR library. Arm-PCR of CDR3 regions and iRepertoire HTBI primers were used to build TCR beta libraries. Using its own MiXCR run on the multiplex PCR reads, TCRdb lists one record per CDR3 protein. The sample has roughly 500,000 distinct CDR3 sequences, 13% seen once. These same records also appear under a second study, on T cells in Graves' hyperthyroidism and ophthalmopathy.

The source was peripheral blood mononuclear cells (PBMCs), collected at new diagnosis, from a patient treated with antithyroid drugs. The receptors here all came from a young man with Graves disease.

This chain joins TRBV9 and TRBJ2-2, with D perhaps matching TRBD2 (5 bases). This CDR3 region has 14 residues. Trimming cost V 3 bases and J 1 base, with 7 bases left between them. The V gene's germline CDR1 is SGDLS and CDR2 YYNGEE. Here the CDR3 DNA reads TGTGCCAGCAGCGAGGAGGTGAACACCGGGGAGCTGTTTTTT. It codes for CASSEEVNTGELFF.

CDR3 sequence reads: CASSSPSGTSYNEQFF. DNA of the CDR3: TGTGCCAGCAGCTCCCCTAGCGGGACTTCCTACAATGAGCAGTTCTTC. The chain uses TRBV6-1 and TRBJ2-1; TRBD2 matches 9 bases. The germline V gene has CDR1 MNHNS and CDR2 SASEGT. V trimming: 6 bases; J trimming: 1 base; junction bases outside the gene matches: 7. The CDR3 covers 16 residues.

This clonotype was detected ten times or more. The CDR3 DNA is TGCAGCTATCGACCCGGGACTACTTCCCCTAGCGAGCAGTACTTC. This sequence encodes CSYRPGTTSPSEQYF. V and J are TRBV29-1 and TRBJ2-7, with TRBD2 matching over 7 bases. There are 15 residues in the CDR3. Germline assignment: CDR1 SQVTM and CDR2 ANQGSEA. Trimming at V came to 8 bases and at J to 6 bases, leaving 19 bases not matched to a gene.

The chain carries TRBV25-1 and TRBJ1-2; D remains unclear. Between the trimmed V and J ends, which lost 4 bases and 14 bases, there was a span of 20 bases. This CDR3 comprises 13 residues. Germline-derived CDR1 and CDR2 are MGHDK and SYGVNS. The CDR3 is CASSASHAASETF. The CDR3 DNA is TGTGCCAGCAGTGCCTCTCACGCGGCCAGCGAGACCTTC.

This clonotype has a count of ten or more. V gene TRBV12-3 or TRBV12-4 combines with J gene TRBJ1-3; weak D call: TRBD1 (5 bases). This CDR3 comprises 16 residues. V lost 4 bases, J lost 4 bases, and 17 bases lay in between. In nucleotides, the CDR3 is TGTGCCAGCAGTTGGGGACGGCACTCATCCGGAAACACCATATATTTT. Protein: CASSWGRHSSGNTIYF.

The chain carries TRBV27 and TRBJ2-7, with 9 bases lining up with TRBD1. Germline-derived CDR1 and CDR2 are MNHEY and SMNVEV (reference sequence). This CDR3 is built from 15 residues. V lost 4 bases and J lost 6; bases outside the gene matches: 10. CDR3: CASSSAGTGHGEQYF. The CDR3 DNA is TGTGCCAGCAGTTCGGCCGGGACAGGGCACGGCGAGCAGTACTTC.

This clonotype turned up a few times. This sequence joins TRBV9 and TRBJ2-3; no clear D gene. This CDR3 is 16 amino acids long. CDR1 and CDR2 from the germline V gene are SGDLS and YYNGEE. Trimming stripped 0 bases from V and 2 bases from J, with 13 bases between. CDR3 loop: CASSVELGQITDTQYF. The CDR3 nucleotides are TGTGCCAGCAGCGTAGAGTTGGGCCAGATCACAGATACGCAGTATTTT.

This chain uses TRBV9 with TRBJ2-2; tentative D call: TRBD2 (5 bases). V lost 4 bases to trimming and J lost 0 bases, with 10 bases between them. In germline, CDR1 is SGDLS, CDR2 YYNGEE. The CDR3 contains 15 residues. The CDR3 nucleotides are TGTGCCAGCAGCAACCGGGGTTCGAACACCGGGGAGCTGTTTTTT. This gives the protein CASSNRGSNTGELFF.

This clonotype was seen a handful of times. The chain couples TRBV29-1 to TRBJ2-3, with 8 bases aligning to TRBD1. The CDR3 sequence is 19 residues long. CDR1 and CDR2 (germline): SQVTM, ANQGSEA. V was clipped by 7 bases and J by 9 bases; unmatched bases: 30. CDR3 residues: CSALVGGTGGPAPLWTQYF. The CDR3 region has the DNA TGCAGCGCCCTTGTAGGTGGGACAGGTGGCCCAGCACCCCTTTGGACGCAGTATTTT.

This clonotype was observed once. J is TRBJ2-2 and V is TRBV2; 14 bases line up with TRBD2. The CDR3 totals 15 residues. Germline V gene sequence: CDR1 SNHLY, CDR2 FYNNEI. Trimming cost V 8 bases and J 6 bases; bases outside gene matches: 5. CDR3 sequence: CASGTSGSRAGELFF. The CDR3 bases are TGTGCCAGCGGGACTAGCGGGAGTCGGGCCGGGGAGCTGTTTTTT.

This clonotype was detected a few times. This sequence joins TRBV7-2 and TRBJ2-1; D is undetermined. Germline CDR1 and CDR2: SGHTA and FQGNSA. Trimming shortened V by 4 bases and J by 8 bases, and 12 bases separated the two germline ends. This CDR3 spans 13 amino acids. CDR3 bases: TGTGCCAGCAGCTGGGCTAGTCGAGATGAGCAGTTCTTC. Translation: CASSWASRDEQFF.

This clonotype was picked up a small number of times. V usage is TRBV7-9 and J usage is TRBJ2-3; D may be TRBD2 (5 bases). V dropped 3 bases and J dropped 0 bases, with 10 bases sitting between them. CDR1 is SEHNR and CDR2 is FQNEAQ in the germline V gene (reference sequence). CDR3 length: 15 amino acids. The CDR3 nucleotides are TGTGCCAGCAGCTTTCTGGAGGCTAGCACAGATACGCAGTATTTT. Translating gives CASSFLEASTDTQYF. The full variable domain, rest sourced from reference TRBV7-9 and TRBJ2-3, is DTGVSQNPRHKITKRGQNVTFRCDPISEHNRLYWYRQTLGQGPEFLTYFQNEAQLEKSRLLSDRFSAERPKGSFSTLEIQRTEQGDSAMYLCASSFLEASTDTQYFGPGTRLTVL.

J is TRBJ2-5 and V is TRBV20-1; no clear D gene. CDR3 length: 12 residues. The ends were cut back, 0 bases at V and 3 bases at J, with 5 bases in the middle. CDR1 and CDR2 from the germline V gene are DFQATT and SNEGSKA (reference sequence). DNA of the CDR3: TGCAGTGCTAGAGATCTTAAAGAGACCCAGTACTTC. Translation: CSARDLKETQYF.

This sequence joins TRBV10-3 and TRBJ1-5, with 9 bases aligning to TRBD1. Per germline, CDR1 ENHRY and CDR2 SYGVKD. V lost 0 bases and J lost 7; bases outside the gene matches: 16. The CDR3 contains 19 residues. The CDR3 region has the DNA TGTGCCATCAGTGAGTCGAGGGGGAGGGTTACAGGGGGCGAACAGCCCCAGCATTTT. Translation: CAISESRGRVTGGEQPQHF.

The table lists this clonotype with many counts. The CDR3, as DNA: TGCGCCAGCAGCTCCGGACAGGTGATGAACACTGAAGCTTTCTTT. Protein: CASSSGQVMNTEAFF. The chain has TRBV5-1 and TRBJ1-1, with 7 bases identical to TRBD1. Germline V CDR1 and CDR2: SGHRS, YFSETQ. V gave up 3 bases and J gave up 0 bases; unmatched junction bases: 5. The CDR3 is 15 residues long.

There are many counts of this clonotype. This chain joins TRBV7-9 and TRBJ1-2; D remains unclear. V lost 0 bases and J 8 bases, leaving 7 bases between the germline ends. The CDR3 has 12 residues. Germline V CDR1 and CDR2: SEHNR, FQNEAQ (reference sequence). The CDR3 spells CASSLAVGGYTF. DNA for the CDR3: TGTGCCAGCAGCTTAGCCGTAGGAGGCTACACCTTC.

This clonotype was detected a few times. The CDR3 loop is CASSPSGAGLGETQYF. The CDR3 bases are TGTGCCAGCAGCCCGTCGGGAGCGGGGCTAGGGGAGACCCAGTACTTC. V gene TRBV5-4 combines with J gene TRBJ2-5; 7 bases line up with TRBD2. Germline lookup yields CDR1 SGHNT and CDR2 YYREEE (reference sequence). CDR3 length equals 16 residues. Trimming took 4 bases from V and 5 from J; bases not matched to a gene: 14.

This clonotype was seen only a few times. This chain connects TRBV18 to TRBJ1-1; maybe TRBD1 (5 bases). Germline CDR1 and CDR2: KGHSH and LQKENI. The CDR3 sequence is 15 residues long. Trimming shortened V by 6 bases and J by 2 bases, and 16 bases separated the two germline ends. DNA for the CDR3: TGTGCCAGCTCCCTCCGACAGAGACTCAACACTGAAGCTTTCTTT. Translation: CASSLRQRLNTEAFF.

The sample holds many counts of this clonotype. The J gene is TRBJ2-3, the V gene TRBV2; no reliable D call. The germline V gene has CDR1 SNHLY and CDR2 FYNNEI. V was cut by 4 bases and J by 1 base, with 9 bases left in between. The CDR3 is made up of 14 amino acids. The CDR3 region is CASSVSEGTDTQYF. The CDR3, as DNA: TGTGCCAGCAGTGTGTCCGAGGGCACAGATACGCAGTATTTT.

The V and J genes are TRBV12-5 and TRBJ2-5, with D possibly being TRBD1 (7 bases). The CDR3 has 14 residues. The germline V and J ends were trimmed by 6 bases and 3 bases, with 14 bases remaining between them. Germline CDR1 and CDR2: LGHNT and FRNRAP. For the CDR3, the DNA is TGTGCTAGTGGGCTGGGACAGCGGGAAGAGACCCAGTACTTC. Amino acids: CASGLGQREETQYF.